These 30 T cell receptor beta chains originate from one sample sequenced in a study of Ad26.COV2.S vaccination and SARS-CoV-2 variants. TCRdb's copy holds only in-frame clones and misses some; the assay was immunoSEQ multiplex PCR. This table holds about 390,000 clones, roughly nine tenths found once. The sample's treatment: around 19 received Ad26.COV2.S at low or high dose, single or two shots; about 5 received placebo; per-sample allocation not given. Collection of the samples took place on day 63 after the first injection of vaccine or placebo. This specimen was peripheral blood, taken in a trial of Ad26.COV2.S vaccine versus placebo. All receptors come from a person between 18 and 59 years old who received the Ad26.COV2.S COVID-19 vaccine or a placebo.

The rearrangement uses TRBV2 and TRBJ2-5, with D perhaps matching TRBD2 (6 bases). Trimming left V 7 bases short and J 4 bases short, with 19 bases between. The CDR3 consists of 15 residues. Germline CDR1 is SNHLY and CDR2 is FYNNEI. CDR3 protein: CASTRDSPTGETQYF. CDR3 nucleotide sequence: TGTGCCAGCACTAGGGACTCCCCTACCGGAGAGACCCAGTACTTC.

The chain is built from TRBV5-1 and TRBJ1-3, with D perhaps TRBD1 (6 bases). V shed 4 bases and J shed 2 bases, with 13 bases lying between them. This CDR3 comprises 15 residues. Germline CDR1 SGHRS, CDR2 YFSETQ. DNA of the CDR3: TGCGCCAGCAGCGGGGCGACAGGTACTGGAAACACCATATATTTT. Translated: CASSGATGTGNTIYF. The whole variable domain, remainder taken from reference TRBV5-1 and TRBJ1-3, is KAGVTQTPRYLIKTRGQQVTLSCSPISGHRSVSWYQQTPGQGLQFLFEYFSETQRNKGNFPGRFSGRQFSNSRSEMNVSTLELGDSALYLCASSGATGTGNTIYFGEGSWLTVV.

This rearrangement joins TRBV19 to TRBJ2-7; D call uncertain. The germline V and J ends were trimmed by 5 bases and 1 base, with 12 bases remaining between them. CDR3 length: 14 residues. Germline CDR1 and CDR2: LNHDA and SQIVND (reference sequence). The CDR3 DNA reads TGTGCCAGTAGTGCTTCTCCTGGGTCCTACGAGCAGTACTTC. This gives the protein CASSASPGSYEQYF.

The chain couples TRBV27 to TRBJ1-1, with a weak D call TRBD1 (5 bases). There are 13 residues in the CDR3. Trimming took 6 bases from V and 7 from J, leaving 15 bases between them. Germline lookup yields CDR1 MNHEY and CDR2 SMNVEV (reference sequence). The CDR3 region has the DNA TGTGCCAGCAGCCTTTCCCCAAGGGGTGAAGCTTTCTTT. Its protein is CASSLSPRGEAFF.

This clone was picked up one time. V usage is TRBV6-5 and J usage is TRBJ1-1; D perhaps matches TRBD1 (6 bases). V gave up 7 bases and J gave up 1 base, with 16 bases separating them. This CDR3 is built from 15 residues. Per germline, CDR1 MNHEY and CDR2 SVGAGI. For the CDR3, the DNA is TGTGCCAGCATTCGAATAGGGACAAAGAACACTGAAGCTTTCTTT. Amino acid sequence: CASIRIGTKNTEAFF.

The chain links TRBV7-8 to TRBJ1-5; the match to TRBD1 covers 7 bases. The CDR3 is 18 residues long. The V segment lost 5 bases and the J segment 0 bases; nucleotides outside the gene matches: 13. CDR1 is SGHVS and CDR2 is FQNEAQ in the germline V gene. Here the CDR3 DNA reads TGTGCCAGCAGCCCGAAGCTGGGACAGCGTTATAGCAATCAGCCCCAGCATTTT. This codes for CASSPKLGQRYSNQPQHF.

This sequence joins TRBV2 and TRBJ1-1, with D unclear. V shed 6 bases and J shed 3 bases, with 11 bases lying between them. The CDR3 length is 13 residues. In germline, CDR1 is SNHLY, CDR2 FYNNEI. The CDR3 sequence: CASSADRDTEAFF. CDR3 bases: TGTGCCAGCAGCGCCGACCGAGACACTGAAGCTTTCTTT.

The chain links TRBV6-5 to TRBJ2-7; the match to TRBD1 covers 9 bases. The CDR3 extends over 14 amino acids. Trimming took 5 bases from V and 4 from J; bases not matched to a gene: 6. The germline CDR1 and CDR2 sequences are MNHEY and SVGAGI. The CDR3 nucleotides read TGTGCCAGCAGTCGGGAACAGGGGGCGTACGAGCAGTACTTC. Encoded protein: CASSREQGAYEQYF.

The chain carries TRBV10-2 and TRBJ2-5; D may be TRBD2 (8 bases). Trimming pared 4 bases from V and 2 bases from J, leaving 20 bases between. The V gene's germline CDR1 is WSHSY and CDR2 SAAADI. The CDR3 extends over 17 amino acids. The CDR3 protein is CASSALGTAGEQETQYF. The CDR3 DNA is TGCGCCAGCAGTGCCCTGGGGACAGCGGGGGAACAAGAGACCCAGTACTTC.

The chain combines TRBV12-3 or TRBV12-4 with TRBJ1-2; unclear D gene. The CDR3 has 13 residues. The V gene lost 2 bases and the J gene lost 4 bases, with 8 bases spanning the gap. CDR3 nucleotides: TGTGCCAGCAGTTTAACCACGGTCTATGGCTACACCTTC. Encoded protein: CASSLTTVYGYTF.

The chain has TRBV19 and TRBJ1-2; the D gene is possibly TRBD1 (5 bases). Trimming pared 4 bases from V and 4 bases from J, leaving 13 bases between. This CDR3 comprises 14 residues. Germline V gene sequence: CDR1 LNHDA, CDR2 SQIVND (reference sequence). The CDR3 sequence: CASSRPPGRYGYTF. The CDR3 DNA sequence: TGTGCCAGTAGTAGACCCCCGGGGCGCTATGGCTACACCTTC.

Remarks on this clone: Other nucleotide sequences in the sample specify the same CDR3. The chain employs TRBV3-1 (or the pseudogene TRBV3-2) and TRBJ1-5; TRBD1 is a possible D gene (5 bases). The V end lost 1 base, the J end lost 7 bases, and 5 bases lay between the germline ends. The CDR3 covers 12 residues. Germline loops: CDR1 LGHDT, CDR2 YNNKEL (reference sequence). The CDR3 DNA reads as TGTGCCAGCAGCCAAGGGGGGCAGCCCCAGCATTTT. Translated, it gives CASSQGGQPQHF.

The chain combines TRBV12-5 with TRBJ1-2; D possibly corresponds to TRBD1 (5 bases). Germline-derived CDR1 and CDR2 are LGHNT and FRNRAP. The germline V and J ends were trimmed by 3 bases and 0 bases, with 14 bases remaining between them. The CDR3 contains 16 residues. The CDR3 sequence is CASGFYKGDANYGYTF. The CDR3 nucleotides are TGTGCTAGTGGTTTCTATAAAGGGGATGCTAACTATGGCTACACCTTC.

V is TRBV24-1 and J is TRBJ1-5; the D gene is possibly TRBD1 (6 bases). Trimming shortened V by 3 bases and J by 7 bases, and 15 bases separated the two germline ends. The CDR3 sequence is 15 residues long. Germline V gene sequence: CDR1 KGHDR, CDR2 SFDVKD. The CDR3 sequence is CATSDTRPGGQPQHF. CDR3 sequence (DNA): TGTGCCACCAGTGATACGCGGCCCGGGGGCCAGCCCCAGCATTTT.

This chain links TRBV4-2 with TRBJ2-2; a possible D gene is TRBD1 (5 bases). Trimming pared 0 bases from V and 6 bases from J, leaving 14 bases between. This CDR3 comprises 16 residues. Germline V CDR1 and CDR2: LGHNA, YNFKEQ. The CDR3 protein is CASSQDRPEGAGELFF. The DNA for the CDR3 is TGTGCCAGCAGCCAAGATAGGCCCGAAGGGGCCGGGGAGCTGTTTTTT.

This clone was recorded a few times. V usage is TRBV7-9 and J usage is TRBJ1-4; possibly TRBD1 for D (5 bases). The germline V gene encodes CDR1 SEHNR and CDR2 FQNEAQ (reference sequence). This CDR3 contains 15 residues. The V gene lost 3 bases and the J gene lost 4 bases, with 12 bases spanning the gap. CDR3 nucleotide sequence: TGTGCCAGCAGCTTCGCGGGAAGGGGTAATGAAAAACTGTTTTTT. Protein sequence: CASSFAGRGNEKLFF.

CDR3 DNA: TGTGCCAGTAGTATGGGCCAGGACTATGGCTACACCTTC. Translating gives CASSMGQDYGYTF. The V and J genes are TRBV19 and TRBJ1-2; D gene ambiguous. The V and J ends lost 3 bases and 3 bases respectively, with 8 bases between them. CDR3 length equals 13 residues. Germline loops: CDR1 LNHDA, CDR2 SQIVND (reference sequence).

This chain links TRBV9 with TRBJ2-7, with D hard to call. CDR3 length: 16 amino acids. V was shortened by 0 bases and J by 2 bases, with 15 bases between the two germline ends. Germline values: CDR1 SGDLS, CDR2 YYNGEE. CDR3 sequence (DNA): TGTGCCAGCAGCGTAGACGTAGAAGCCTCAACCTACGAGCAGTACTTC. Protein sequence: CASSVDVEASTYEQYF.

This clone was detected ten times or more. V gene TRBV7-2 combines with J gene TRBJ1-4; D is unclear. V was shortened by 5 bases and J by 10 bases, with 11 bases between the two germline ends. The CDR3 totals 12 residues. Germline CDR1 and CDR2: SGHTA and FQGNSA. As DNA, the CDR3 is TGTGCCAGCAGCGTATATTCCGGAAAACTGTTTTTT. This encodes CASSVYSGKLFF.

This clone appeared a single time. The chain employs TRBV7-9 and TRBJ2-7, with TRBD1 matching 8 bases. The germline V gene encodes CDR1 SEHNR and CDR2 FQNEAQ (reference sequence). This CDR3 has 16 amino acids. J gave up 2 bases and V 4 bases, and 10 bases lay outside the gene matches. The CDR3 sequence is CASSSFGGTGPYEQYF. In DNA, the CDR3 is TGTGCCAGCAGCTCGTTCGGTGGGACAGGCCCCTACGAGCAGTACTTC.

A single count supports this clone. The chain links TRBV7-2 to TRBJ2-7, with 9 bases lining up with TRBD2. V trimming: 5 bases; J trimming: 2 bases; junction bases outside the gene matches: 4. This CDR3 is 14 amino acids long. Germline CDR1 is SGHTA and CDR2 is FQGNSA. The CDR3 sequence: CASSVSGGTYEQYF. As DNA, the CDR3 is TGTGCCAGCAGCGTTAGCGGGGGCACCTACGAGCAGTACTTC.

The chain joins TRBV6-1 to TRBJ1-2; D may be TRBD1 (6 bases). Between the trimmed V and J ends, which lost 5 bases and 8 bases, there was a span of 15 bases. Per the germline V gene, CDR1 is MNHNS and CDR2 is SASEGT. This CDR3 contains 13 residues. DNA for the CDR3: TGTGCCAGCAGTCACCCCGGGACATCCGGCTACACCTTC. As protein: CASSHPGTSGYTF.

The chain carries TRBV18 and TRBJ1-4; D gene unclear. The CDR3 loop spans 14 amino acids. CDR1 and CDR2 (germline): KGHSH, LQKENI. V was pared by 2 bases and J by 0 bases, with 4 bases between. The CDR3 loop is CASSPGATNEKLFF. The DNA for the CDR3 is TGTGCCAGCTCACCAGGTGCAACTAATGAAAAACTGTTTTTT.

This chain links TRBV28 with TRBJ2-2; D not resolved. Looked up from germline, CDR1 is MDHEN and CDR2 is SYDVKM. Trimming cost V 4 bases and J 1 base, with 10 bases left between them. CDR3 size: 15 residues. DNA for the CDR3: TGTGCCAGCAGTTCTACAGTAGTGAACACCGGGGAGCTGTTTTTT. Translating gives CASSSTVVNTGELFF. Using reference TRBV28 and TRBJ2-2 for the parts outside the CDR3, the full variable domain is DVKVTQSSRYLVKRTGEKVFLECVQDMDHENMFWYRQDPGLGLRLIYFSYDVKMKEKGDIPEGYSVSREKKERFSLILESASTNQTSMYLCASSSTVVNTGELFFGEGSRLTVL.

The J gene is TRBJ1-2, the V gene TRBV29-1, with a tentative D call TRBD1 (6 bases). Germline CDR1 is SQVTM and CDR2 is ANQGSEA. There are 12 residues in the CDR3. V lost 4 bases and J lost 13, with 19 bases in between. The chain's CDR3 is CSVGRDTAGFTF. The CDR3, as DNA: TGCAGCGTTGGCAGGGACACTGCTGGATTCACCTTC.

V usage is TRBV28 and J usage is TRBJ1-2; D ambiguous. Per germline, CDR1 MDHEN and CDR2 SYDVKM. V was trimmed by 2 bases and J by 4 bases, leaving 2 bases between them. The CDR3 runs to 11 residues. This CDR3 is CASSLAYGYTF. The CDR3 DNA follows: TGTGCCAGCAGTTTAGCCTATGGCTACACCTTC.

V usage is TRBV6-1 and J usage is TRBJ1-6; D unresolved. V lost 2 bases, J lost 7 bases, and 6 bases lay in between. CDR3 length: 13 amino acids. Looked up from germline, CDR1 is MNHNS and CDR2 is SASEGT. The CDR3 nucleotides are TGTGCCAGCAGTGAATTTCGGAATTCACCCCTCCACTTT. Its protein is CASSEFRNSPLHF.

This clone has only one observation. V and J are TRBV19 and TRBJ1-2; D is undetermined. The CDR3 contains 13 residues. Germline V gene data show CDR1 as LNHDA and CDR2 as SQIVND (reference sequence). V dropped 5 bases and J dropped 6 bases, with 13 bases sitting between them. CDR3 sequence (DNA): TGTGCCAGTAGTGCTTTGACAAGTAATGGCTACACCTTC. This codes for CASSALTSNGYTF.

This clone has more than one count but fewer than ten. The rearrangement joins TRBV5-6 to TRBJ2-1; 12 bases map to TRBD2. The length of the CDR3 is 12 residues. V shed 4 bases and J 12 bases; nucleotides not matched to a gene: 2. Germline V gene lookup returns CDR1 SGHDT and CDR2 YYEEEE. As DNA, the CDR3 is TGTGCCAGCAGCCTGACTAGCGGGGGGCAGTTCTTC. It codes for CASSLTSGGQFF.

This rearrangement joins TRBV5-4 to TRBJ1-1; D not certain. Trimming took 4 bases from V and 3 from J, leaving 13 bases between them. CDR1 and CDR2 (germline): SGHNT, YYREEE (reference sequence). The CDR3 totals 14 residues. Here the CDR3 reads CASSGGGLDTEAFF. Written as DNA, the CDR3 is TGTGCCAGCAGCGGAGGCGGGCTGGACACTGAAGCTTTCTTT.